This entry concerns a single T cell receptor (beta chain). Its binding antigen is unknown. Qualities for individual bases were not recorded, and no much larger clone is one base off. The data originate from a study of blood T cell repertoires in COVID-19 (dated by TCRdb to about 2020). For the study in its entirety: Samples from collaborators originated in the United States, Italy and Spain and spanned both the acute and convalescent phases of COVID-19. The material from the prospective study consisted of cDNA or gDNA derived from T cells, B-cell-depleted T cells, or PBMCs. Deeply sampled blood TCRbeta repertoires from subjects exposed to, actively infected with, or recovered from COVID-19 were included in the dataset. A freely available public database, intended as a resource for researchers studying the immune response to SARS-CoV-2, is where the repertoires were released. Samples were obtained from the ongoing ImmuneRACE study (first 160 participants) and from 1,254 subjects provided by 6 global collaborators. Sample metadata almost always included a de-identified subject ID, COVID-19 status, age in years and sex. Where available, HLA class I and class II types were obtained from metadata supplied by the sample provider rather than from assay-based typing. What the work shows at the level of the full study, not this receptor alone: How much clinical and demographic metadata was included differed by source and by participant, and the metadata was provided uncurated.

TCRbeta CDR3 regions were amplified from genomic DNA using the immunoSEQ Assay, a bias-controlled multiplex PCR. From the authors' description of their analysis: Nucleated cell counts per sample were estimated from amplification of reference gene primers within the assay. To quantify the absolute abundance of each unique TCRbeta CDR3 rearrangement, sequence reads were collapsed and filtered. For each sample, productive Simpson clonality was calculated as the square root of Simpson's diversity index across productive rearrangements. The immuneACCESS repertoire file appears here via TCRdb, limited to in-frame rearrangements. These files lack a portion of the clones; in checked studies, under half of the deficit traces to unresolved V genes, and the cause of the others is not known. The V and J calls and clone size were taken over from that table, and D and trimming were inferred from the DNA. This sample holds around 300,000 clones; almost 90% were observed only once. 1% of the sample belongs to the ten largest clones.

At one collaborating source in Seattle, patients were enrolled during active infection and were followed longitudinally through the course of disease. Each collaborating institution followed its own protocols to collect whole blood in K2EDTA tubes. For TCRbeta analysis, collaborators shipped samples in one of three forms: frozen whole blood, isolated PBMCs, or DNA extracted from either of those sample types. Sequenced material: peripheral blood. This receptor was identified in a woman aged 40 to 50 with COVID-19, enrolled during active disease.

The nucleotides read TGTGCCAGCAGTTTACGACAGGGTTGGGGAAATGGGGGGGAGCTGTTTTTT. Its protein reads: CASSLRQGWGNGGELFF. The chain links TRBV27 with TRBJ2-2; 7 nucleotides in the junction match TRBD1. The CDR3 covers 17 residues, taking in both the cysteine and the phenylalanine. Of all the DNA, just the CDR3 is kept, 51 bases in frame from base 1. In the germline V gene (reference sequence), CDR1 corresponds to MNHEY and CDR2 to SMNVEV. Germline trimming: 2 bases from V, 8 bases from J; junction bases outside gene matches: 14.